This T cell receptor (beta chain) is drawn from a study of blood T cell repertoires in COVID-19. Authors' analysis steps: Estimation of nucleated cell counts was performed using reference gene primer amplification. TCRdb keeps only in-frame clones here, not all; method: immunoSEQ multiplex PCR. V and J calls plus clone size are reproduced from that table; the DNA served to infer D and trimming. The sample has 350,000 to 450,000 clones, about 88% seen once; the top ten hold 3%. The clonotype comes from a human donor in a cohort sampled during active COVID-19. Material for sequencing was peripheral blood.

The CDR3 reads CASSPNTANTEAFF. CDR3 bases: TGTGCCAGCAGCCCAAATACAGCGAACACTGAAGCTTTCTTT. This rearrangement joins TRBV7-9 to TRBJ1-1; D call uncertain. The CDR3 has 14 amino acids. The germline gives CDR1 SEHNR, CDR2 FQNEAQ (reference sequence). Trimming left V 5 bases short and J 1 base short, with 11 bases between.